These 10 T cell receptor beta chains came from one sample sequenced in a study of CD4 and CD8 cells across lung adenocarcinoma regions. TCRdb redid the calling of the PCR reads with MiXCR, one entry per CDR3 protein. The sample lists some 11,000 distinct CDR3 sequences, about three fifths occurring once. The sample was CD8+ T cells from the margin of a lung tumor. The receptors shown here come from a male donor with lung adenocarcinoma. The CD4 and CD8 labels of this study may be unreliable.

Comments on this clonotype: One end of the junction fails to match germline, which may point to a read error. V is TRBV6-1 and J is TRBJ2-3; D might be TRBD2 (6 bases). The CDR3 is 16 residues long. In germline, CDR1 is MNHNS, CDR2 SASEGT. This CDR3 is CASRGAGGRVGETQYF. CDR3 DNA sequence: TGTGCCAGCAGGGGAGCCGGGGGACGGGTTGGGGAGACCCAGTACTTT.

The genes are TRBV6-5 and TRBJ2-3; D uncertain. V dropped 4 bases and J dropped 0 bases, with 14 bases sitting between them. The V gene's germline CDR1 is MNHEY and CDR2 SVGAGI. The CDR3 is 16 residues long. DNA for the CDR3: TGTGCCAGCAGTTCCATGCTCGGGTCTAGCACAGATACGCAGTATTTT. This encodes CASSSMLGSSTDTQYF.

CDR3: CATGIAGGVGEQYF. The DNA of the CDR3 is TGTGCCACGGGTATAGCGGGAGGGGTTGGCGAGCAGTACTTC. V gene TRBV10-3 combines with J gene TRBJ2-1, with 11 bases that match TRBD2. The J call is doubtful: the DNA matches TRBJ2-7 better. CDR1 ENHRY and CDR2 SYGVKD come from the germline V gene. The CDR3 contains 14 residues.

Details on this clonotype: A junction boundary mismatches the germline segment, possibly from a read error. The V call is TRBV27, the J call TRBJ2-3; D unclear. The CDR3 is 13 amino acids. Germline assignment: CDR1 MNHEY and CDR2 SMNVEV (reference sequence). Written as DNA, the CDR3 is TGTGCCAGGGGGTTGTGGGCCACAAACATGCAGTATTTC. It encodes CARGLWATNMQYF.

The chain uses TRBV6-1 and TRBJ2-4, with D unresolved. CDR1 and CDR2 from the germline V gene are MNHNS and SASEGT. The CDR3 loop spans 16 amino acids. V shed 6 bases and J shed 13 bases, with 28 bases lying between them. The CDR3 reads CASREPLGRVQDTQYF. The CDR3 region has the DNA TGTGCCAGCAGGGAGCCTTTGGGCCGTGTCCAAGACACCCAGTACTTC.

This sequence joins TRBV10-2 and TRBJ2-4; D perhaps matches TRBD2 (7 bases). The tail of the sequence fits TRBJ2-3 better, so the J call may be wrong. The CDR3 covers 14 residues. The germline V gene encodes CDR1 WSHSY and CDR2 SAAADI. CDR3: CGGTARGGTNIQYF. DNA of the CDR3: TGCGGCGGCACGGCTCGCGGGGGCACAAATATTCAGTATTTT.

The J gene is TRBJ2-1, the V gene TRBV10-2; TRBD1 matches 8 bases. This CDR3 spans 15 amino acids. J lost 7 bases, V lost 4 bases, and 9 bases had no gene match. CDR1 is WSHSY, CDR2 SAAADI, per germline. The CDR3 coding sequence is TGCGCCAGCAGTGCGACGTCAGGGGGCGTGAATGAGCAGTTCTTC. Amino acids: CASSATSGGVNEQFF.

This chain links TRBV6-1 with TRBJ2-4, with 9 bases identical to TRBD2. The CDR3 loop spans 15 amino acids. Per the germline V gene, CDR1 is MNHNS and CDR2 is SASEGT. Trimming at V came to 11 bases and at J to 13 bases, leaving 21 bases not matched to a gene. DNA of the CDR3: TGTGCCGGGGGTGAAGGGGCGGGAGGGCAAGATACGCAGTACTTC. Translating gives CAGGEGAGGQDTQYF.

This clonotype was picked up a small number of times. This sequence joins TRBV12-3 or TRBV12-4 and TRBJ1-2, with TRBD1 as a possible D gene (6 bases). CDR3 length: 14 amino acids. Trimming pared 1 base from V and 6 bases from J, leaving 12 bases between. CDR3 sequence (DNA): TGTGCCAGCAGTTTAGGTCCACAGGGCAATGGCTACACCTTC. Translating it yields CASSLGPQGNGYTF.

Of note for this clonotype: A read error is likely, as this CDR3 ends without the conserved phenylalanine or tryptophan. CDR3 sequence: CASTSRRLAAYNEQFL. The CDR3 region has the DNA TGTGCCAGCACCTCTAGACGACTAGCAGCCTACAATGAGCAGTTCCTC. The chain links TRBV6-1 to TRBJ2-7; 7 nucleotides agree with TRBD2. The J call may not be correct, given that the DNA end is closer to TRBJ2-1. CDR1 is MNHNS and CDR2 is SASEGT in the germline V gene. This CDR3 is 16 amino acids long.